This T cell receptor beta chain was sequenced during a study of T cells in Graves' hyperthyroidism and ophthalmopathy. About the research overall: Sampling of peripheral blood happened at initial diagnosis, prior to any treatment.

Study-level findings and limits: The model made its ophthalmopathy prediction, and onset followed a median about 6 months later.

A patient was excluded if there was uncontrolled infection, other autoimmune disease, pregnancy or lactation. The PBMCs were sourced from fresh peripheral blood (more than 8.5 ml). RNA transcripts provided the source from which TCR beta CDR3 regions were amplified. HTBI primers were employed in a first-round RT-PCR of the TCR CDR3. A single record per CDR3 protein comes from TCRdb applying MiXCR to the multiplex PCR reads. The sample lists 490,000 or so distinct CDR3 sequences, about 20% occurring once. The CDR3 is 14 amino acids. CDR1 is KGHSH and CDR2 is LQKENI in the germline V gene. With 1 base removed from V and 0 bases from J, the gap between germline ends came to 5 bases. A note on this clonotype: The antigen remains unidentified.

The chain uses TRBV18 and TRBJ2-3, with unresolved D. The TCR originated in a woman in her sixties or seventies with Graves' ophthalmopathy. The sequenced material came from blood. The CDR3 here is CASSPLRSTDTQYF. The DNA of the CDR3 is TGTGCCAGCTCACCACTACGGAGCACAGATACGCAGTATTTT.